This section outlines one TCR beta chain sequence together with its context. Its specificity is not known. These data come from a study of T cells in Graves' hyperthyroidism and ophthalmopathy. Study conclusions and caveats: Expanded thyroid clonotypes (above 0.001) were mostly also found in blood.

The cohort's ophthalmopathy patients, a group with duration under 3 months, had a Clinical Activity Score of at least 3 and a NOSPECS grade of at least 4. Amplified TCR beta CDR3 regions derived from RNA transcripts. The HTBI primer set drove a first-round RT-PCR of the TCR CDR3. From the multiplex PCR reads, TCRdb called clonotypes with MiXCR, one entry per CDR3 protein. In the table there are 350,000 or so distinct CDR3 sequences, about a sixth of which are singletons. V was cut by 7 bases and J by 0 bases, with 13 bases left in between. The CDR3 is 14 residues long. Germline CDR1 MNHEY, CDR2 SVGEGT.

This chain links TRBV6-2 or TRBV6-3 with TRBJ2-7; D may be TRBD1 or TRBD2 (5 bases each). This receptor was taken from a middle-aged woman with Graves' ophthalmopathy. Specimen: blood. The CDR3 protein is CASTSGPTSYEQYF. The DNA of the CDR3 is TGTGCCAGCACCTCGGGGCCGACCTCCTACGAGCAGTACTTC.